This T cell receptor beta chain derives from a study of T cells in Graves' hyperthyroidism and ophthalmopathy. Germline CDR1 and CDR2: SGHAT and FQNNGV. V lost 4 bases and J 8 bases, leaving 9 bases between the germline ends. There are 12 residues in the CDR3. Amplified TCR beta CDR3 regions derived from RNA transcripts. HTBI primers drove first-round RT-PCR of the TCR CDR3. One entry per CDR3 protein results from TCRdb running MiXCR on the multiplex PCR reads. The sample yields roughly 570,000 distinct CDR3 sequences, 15% to 18% seen once. This receptor was taken from a woman aged 25 to 39 with Graves' hyperthyroidism. Sequences were obtained from blood. The rearrangement uses TRBV11-2 and TRBJ2-1; D gene uncertain. For the CDR3, the DNA is TGTGCCAGCAGCTCTACGATGGATGAGCAGTTCTTC. Its protein product is CASSSTMDEQFF.